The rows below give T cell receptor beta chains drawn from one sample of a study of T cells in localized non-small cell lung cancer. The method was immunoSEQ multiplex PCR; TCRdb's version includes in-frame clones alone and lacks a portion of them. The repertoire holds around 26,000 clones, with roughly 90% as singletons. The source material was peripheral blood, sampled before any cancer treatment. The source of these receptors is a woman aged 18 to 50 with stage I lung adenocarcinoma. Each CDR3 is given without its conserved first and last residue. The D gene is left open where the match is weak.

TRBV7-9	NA	ASSLGQLNQPQH
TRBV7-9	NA	ASSMRSSGANVLT
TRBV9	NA	ASSVGGPANTEAF
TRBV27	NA	ASSFYPIRENYGYT
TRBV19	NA	ASRGVGTPNTEAF
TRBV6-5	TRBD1	ASSYPGGETQY
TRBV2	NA	ATYQAGRFGGYT
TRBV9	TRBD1	ASTRDRVDEQF
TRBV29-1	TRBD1	SVKGASDEQY
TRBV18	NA	ASSPRIETKTYEQY
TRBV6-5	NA	ASSIQGIAQPQH
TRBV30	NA	AWSSSSLTEVF
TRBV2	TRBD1	ASRDPGQGKDTQY
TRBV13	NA	ASSFGTVLGIYEQY
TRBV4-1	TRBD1	ASSQGTGDEKLF
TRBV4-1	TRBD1	ASSQPTDRVENTIY
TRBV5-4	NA	ASSENTDTQY
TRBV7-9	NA	ASSLPQDEKLF
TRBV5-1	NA	ASSSESGLQNIQY
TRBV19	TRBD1	ASSIRDRGYEQY
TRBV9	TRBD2	ASSARPSGRSDTQY
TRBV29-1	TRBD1	SVAGQGPIRGNTEAF
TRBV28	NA	ASSLAARGTEAF
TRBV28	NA	ASSRTSGANVLT